Listed here is a single TCR beta chain. The specificity of this receptor is unknown. These data come from a study of human CD8 memory T cell subsets (dated by TCRdb to about 2020). Describing the broader study: The clonal relationships among stem-like (TSTEM), progenitor exhausted-like (TPEX) and effector memory CD8+ T cell subsets were assessed by comparing the TCRbeta repertoires of these subsets. Six donors each provided TSTEM, TPEX and effector memory subsets, and TCRbeta repertoires were obtained from all six. Overall study outcomes, separate from this receptor: Based on Chao1 estimates, TSTEM subsets appeared to have greater repertoire diversity than TPEX subsets, which may reflect a broader range of specificities. Sequencing was limited to TCRbeta chains, and the repertoire comparisons were based on more than 5 donors analyzed with paired t-tests and Bonferroni correction. Although both stem-like subsets shared clonotypes with effector memory cells, the overlap between TSTEM and TPEX repertoires was minimal, suggesting distinct antigen spectra for the TSTEM and TPEX subsets. Normalized Shannon-Wiener diversity was similarly high in TSTEM and TPEX subsets, while effector memory subsets were less diverse by comparison.

A Human TCR Profiling Kit was used to prepare UMI-labeled 5' RACE TCRbeta libraries. Every TCRbeta library was prepared in parallel with an identical number of PCR cycles. Turning to the authors' computational methods: Each TCRbeta library contained between roughly 2,900 and 18,000 functional CDR3beta clonotypes. MIGEC 1.2.9 handled UMI extraction and consensus assembly, with a minimum of three reads required per UMI. In-frame CDR3beta repertoires were extracted with MiXCR 3.0.3. After each sample was downsampled to 42,000 randomly selected UMIs, diversity metrics were computed in VDJtools 1.2.1. Repertoire overlap metrics D, R and F2 were calculated in VDJtools for the top 3,000 clones of each sample pair. The reads, reprocessed by TCRdb, yield one row per CDR3 protein sequence and no DNA. These V and J calls originate from TCRdb's pipeline instead of the authors' own analysis. The data table for this sample lists 11,000 or so distinct CDR3 sequences. The top ten hold 13% to 15% of the sample.

Density gradient separation was used to isolate peripheral blood mononuclear cells from healthy donor buffy coats. In the study, total CD8+ T cells were enriched by negative magnetic separation with EasySep or MojoSort CD8+ T cell isolation kits. An RNeasy Mini Kit was used to extract total RNA from duplicate vials of 150,000 sorted CD8+ T cells per subset. PBMCs were used either fresh or after being cryopreserved in fetal bovine serum containing roughly 9.8% DMSO. Fluorescence-activated cell sorting on a FACSAria III was used to sort the CD8+ T cell subsets to purity. Sequencing used CD8+ T cells from PBMCs. This TCR came from a human donor in good health.

CDR3 sequence: CSPGREPNTEAFF. Recombination connected TRBV29-1 to TRBJ1-1. Including the terminal cysteine and phenylalanine, the CDR3 comprises 13 residues. No DNA appears here. CDR1 SQVTM and CDR2 ANQGSEA were looked up in the germline V gene. The CDR3 plus the reference TRBV29-1 and TRBJ1-1 genes for the other parts give the full variable domain: SAVISQKPSRDICQRGTSLTIQCQVDSQVTMMFWYRQQPGQSLTLIATANQGSEATYESGFVIDKFPISRPNLTFSTLTVSNMSPEDSSIYLCSPGREPNTEAFFGQGTRLTVV.